This TCR beta chain originates from a study of spatial heterogeneity in lung cancer. Study at large: Detection consistently yielded more beta chains than alpha chains.

TCRdb re-analysed the 5' RACE reads in MiXCR, keeping a single row per CDR3 protein. The data contain 49,000 or so distinct CDR3 sequences, 12% of them singletons. With 7 bases clipped from V and 15 bases from J, the junction kept 17 bases outside the gene matches. CDR1 is SQVTM and CDR2 is ANQGSEA in the germline V gene. The CDR3 totals 13 residues. This clonotype was picked up many times. Sample time point: sample taken at primary tumor resection. Sequencing was performed on whole RNA extracted from tumor and nontumor lung tissue, or from frozen PBMC, and the material was left unsorted. The origin of this receptor is a female donor with early-stage non-small cell lung cancer. The rearrangement joins TRBV29-1 to TRBJ2-1; 8 bases map to TRBD1. Source: PBMCs, taken at surgery. The CDR3 DNA reads TGCAGCGCCACCGGACAGGGCAGCGGTGATCGGTTCTTC. This encodes CSATGQGSGDRFF.